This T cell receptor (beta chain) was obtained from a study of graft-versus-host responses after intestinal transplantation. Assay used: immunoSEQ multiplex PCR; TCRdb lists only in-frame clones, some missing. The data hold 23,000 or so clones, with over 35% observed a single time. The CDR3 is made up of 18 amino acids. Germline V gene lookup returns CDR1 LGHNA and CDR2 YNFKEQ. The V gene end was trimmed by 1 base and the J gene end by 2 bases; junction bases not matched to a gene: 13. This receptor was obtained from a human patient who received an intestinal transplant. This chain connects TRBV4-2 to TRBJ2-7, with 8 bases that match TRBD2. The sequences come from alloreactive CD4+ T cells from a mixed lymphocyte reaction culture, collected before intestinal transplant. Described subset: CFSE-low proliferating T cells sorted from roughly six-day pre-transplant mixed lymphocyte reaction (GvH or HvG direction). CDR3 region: CASSQVLVAGTSTYEQYF. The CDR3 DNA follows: TGTGCCAGCAGCCAAGTTTTGGTGGCCGGGACTAGTACCTACGAGCAGTACTTC.